The clone carrying this T cell receptor beta chain was seen a handful of times. Its specificity is not known. V shed 6 bases and J 9 bases; nucleotides not matched to a gene: 10. In germline, CDR1 is ENHRY, CDR2 SYGVKD. The CDR3 has 14 amino acids. Patients showing uncontrolled infection, other autoimmune disease, pregnancy or lactation were ineligible. The sample is drawn from a study of T cells in Graves' hyperthyroidism and ophthalmopathy. Findings and limits, study-wide: For ophthalmopathy, model prediction preceded onset by a median about 6 months. Ophthalmopathy was told apart from stable hyperthyroidism by a 13 V-J model. Clonotypes that were expanded in thyroid above 0.001 mostly appeared in blood too.

Researchers took RNA transcripts and amplified the TCR beta CDR3 regions from them. Initially, a first-round RT-PCR of the TCR CDR3 employed the HTBI primer set. Using its own MiXCR run on the multiplex PCR reads, TCRdb lists one record per CDR3 protein. Among 480,000 or so distinct CDR3 sequences listed, about 45% were seen once. Input material: peripheral blood or thyroid tissue (not recorded which). The source of this sequence is an adult woman with Graves' disease, either hyperthyroidism or ophthalmopathy (not recorded which). The V gene is TRBV10-3, the J gene TRBJ2-7; the match to TRBD1 covers 11 bases. CDR3 sequence: CAISSGTGGSGQYF. The DNA for the CDR3 is TGTGCCATCAGCTCCGGGACAGGGGGTTCCGGGCAGTACTTC.